The entry that follows covers one T cell receptor beta chain sequence. Seattle enrolled patients during active infection and tracked them longitudinally. The CDR3 length is 13 residues. The V end lost 1 base, the J end lost 5 bases, and 8 bases lay between the germline ends. From germline, CDR1 is LGHDT and CDR2 YNNKEL (reference sequence). This entry belongs to a study of blood T cell repertoires in COVID-19. Study summary: There were acute and convalescent COVID-19 samples, and they came from the United States, Italy and Spain. PBMCs, B-cell-depleted T cells, or T cells were the source of the cDNA or gDNA that made up the material.

As processed by the authors: Scientists estimated how many nucleated cells there were by amplifying reference gene primers. Clones were sequenced by immunoSEQ multiplex PCR, and TCRdb holds only the in-frame ones, with some missing. Clonal size and the V and J genes are those of that table, whereas D and trimming came from the DNA. Here the sample spans around 400,000 clones, 87% being singletons. The source of this sequence is a woman in her fifties or sixties with COVID-19, enrolled during active disease. The chain recombines TRBV3-1 (or the pseudogene TRBV3-2) with TRBJ2-5; D gene unclear. Sequencing input: peripheral blood. This CDR3 reads CASSQAGVETQYF. CDR3 DNA: TGTGCCAGCAGCCAAGCGGGTGTGGAGACCCAGTACTTC.